This TCR beta chain was profiled in a study of blood T cell repertoires in COVID-19. Profiling relied on immunoSEQ multiplex PCR, and the TCRdb table lists in-frame clones only, not all of them. Here the sample spans 200,000 to 250,000 clones, around 84% being singletons. The receptor comes from a man aged 25-40 years with active or convalescent COVID-19. The source material was peripheral blood.

The CDR3 DNA sequence: TGTGCCAGCAGCCAAGCCCTTGGACTAGCGGGAGGAGAGACCCAGTACTTC. Translating it yields CASSQALGLAGGETQYF. This sequence joins TRBV4-2 and TRBJ2-5; 14 nucleotides match TRBD2. The germline V gene encodes CDR1 LGHNA and CDR2 YNFKEQ. CDR3 length: 17 residues. Losses at the gene ends were 1 base for V and 4 bases for J; bases not matched to a gene: 5.